This is a list of T cell receptor beta chains from one sample in a study of spatial heterogeneity in lung cancer. TCRdb ran MiXCR on the 5' RACE reads and lists one entry per CDR3 protein. The table has tens of thousands of distinct CDR3 sequences, 12% seen once. Sequenced here: PBMCs, sampled at surgery. The receptors shown here come from a male donor with early-stage non-small cell lung cancer. The CDR3 runs from the conserved cysteine through the conserved F or W. D genes are given only for firm matches. Clone size is not always given. Where it is, it says once, few, many or a class for expanded clones.

d_gene: .; j_gene: TRBJ2-1; abundance: .; v_gene: TRBV7-2; CDR3nt: TGTGCCAGCAGCTTAGATTTCGGGGCGCGGAATGAGCAGTTCTTC; CDR3aa: CASSLDFGARNEQFF
d_gene: .; j_gene: TRBJ2-1; abundance: .; v_gene: TRBV20-1; CDR3nt: TGCAGTGCTGGCCGTCGGTCTTTGAGAAATGAGCAGTTCTTC; CDR3aa: CSAGRRSLRNEQFF
d_gene: TRBD1; j_gene: TRBJ1-1; abundance: few; v_gene: TRBV7-9; CDR3nt: TGTGCCAGCAGCTTAGCTGACATGTGGGGGACAGGGTACGCTGAAGCTTTCTTT; CDR3aa: CASSLADMWGTGYAEAFF
d_gene: .; j_gene: TRBJ2-2; abundance: few; v_gene: TRBV6-6; CDR3nt: TGTGCCAGCAGTTACTCGGGGTGGATGAGGACCGGGGAGCTGTTTTTT; CDR3aa: CASSYSGWMRTGELFF
d_gene: .; j_gene: TRBJ1-4; abundance: many; v_gene: TRBV12-3/TRBV12-4; CDR3nt: TGTGCCAGCACAGAAGGGGGGTCTAATGAAAAACTGTTTTTT; CDR3aa: CASTEGGSNEKLFF
d_gene: .; j_gene: TRBJ1-1; abundance: .; v_gene: TRBV7-3; CDR3nt: TGTGCCAGCAGCCCCTCAGGAGGGGGGACTGAAGCTTTCTTT; CDR3aa: CASSPSGGGTEAFF
d_gene: .; j_gene: TRBJ1-5; abundance: .; v_gene: TRBV19; CDR3nt: TGTGCCAGTAGTATAAATATTCGGGCCACCCTCCTGGTCCAGCCCCAGCATTTT; CDR3aa: CASSINIRATLLVQPQHF
d_gene: .; j_gene: TRBJ2-6; abundance: few; v_gene: TRBV6-2/TRBV6-3; CDR3nt: TGTGCCAGCAGTTACTGGGGGTCTGGGGCCAACGTCCTGACTTTC; CDR3aa: CASSYWGSGANVLTF
d_gene: TRBD2; j_gene: TRBJ2-1; abundance: few; v_gene: TRBV7-2; CDR3nt: TGTGCCAGCATTTTCCCGCGAGCGGGGGGACACAATGAGCAGTTCTTC; CDR3aa: CASIFPRAGGHNEQFF
d_gene: .; j_gene: TRBJ2-7; abundance: .; v_gene: TRBV20-1; CDR3nt: TGCAGTGCAACCGTGTCCCGAATCTACGAGCAGTACTTC; CDR3aa: CSATVSRIYEQYF
d_gene: .; j_gene: TRBJ2-1; abundance: .; v_gene: TRBV7-8; CDR3nt: TGTGCCAGCAGCCAGGGGGGGGGCTCGGACAATGAGCAGTTCTTC; CDR3aa: CASSQGGGSDNEQFF
d_gene: TRBD1; j_gene: TRBJ2-5; abundance: many; v_gene: TRBV28; CDR3nt: TGTGCCAGCAGTCCCCCGACAGGGGCCTCACGAGAGACCCAGTACTTC; CDR3aa: CASSPPTGASRETQYF
d_gene: TRBD2; j_gene: TRBJ2-3; abundance: few; v_gene: TRBV29-1; CDR3nt: TGCAGCGTTCTTCAGCGGGAGGTGTCAGATACGCAGTATTTT; CDR3aa: CSVLQREVSDTQYF
d_gene: .; j_gene: TRBJ1-1; abundance: few; v_gene: TRBV20-1; CDR3nt: TGCAGTGCTAGAGATCTCGGGGGCCCACGGAACACTGAAGCTTTCTTT; CDR3aa: CSARDLGGPRNTEAFF
d_gene: TRBD1; j_gene: TRBJ1-1; abundance: .; v_gene: TRBV7-8; CDR3nt: TGTGCCAGCAGCCCCGGGACAGGGAGCATGAACACTGAAGCTTTCTTT; CDR3aa: CASSPGTGSMNTEAFF
d_gene: .; j_gene: TRBJ1-3; abundance: few; v_gene: TRBV6-6; CDR3nt: TGTGCCAGCAGTTACAGGAGCCGATCCTCTGGAAACACCATATATTTT; CDR3aa: CASSYRSRSSGNTIYF
d_gene: .; j_gene: TRBJ1-2; abundance: many; v_gene: TRBV6-1; CDR3nt: TGTGCCAACCGGGACACACGGAACTATGGCTACACCTTC; CDR3aa: CANRDTRNYGYTF
d_gene: .; j_gene: TRBJ1-1; abundance: few; v_gene: TRBV6-6; CDR3nt: TGTGCCAGCAGGGGGGCAGTAAAGGACGCTTTCTTT; CDR3aa: CASRGAVKDAFF
d_gene: .; j_gene: TRBJ2-7; abundance: .; v_gene: TRBV4-3; CDR3nt: TGCGCCAGCAGCCAAGATCGGGGGCAGGCCTACGAGCAGTACTTC; CDR3aa: CASSQDRGQAYEQYF
d_gene: .; j_gene: TRBJ2-3; abundance: many; v_gene: TRBV20-1; CDR3nt: TGCAGTGCTAGGGCCCCCTTGGGCACAGATACGCAGTATTTT; CDR3aa: CSARAPLGTDTQYF
d_gene: .; j_gene: TRBJ2-1; abundance: .; v_gene: TRBV2; CDR3nt: TGTGCCAGCGGGGGATTATACAATGAGCAGTTCTTC; CDR3aa: CASGGLYNEQFF
d_gene: .; j_gene: TRBJ2-5; abundance: .; v_gene: TRBV29-1; CDR3nt: TGCAGCGTCCAAGGTGGGCGGGTCCAAGAGACCCAGTACTTC; CDR3aa: CSVQGGRVQETQYF
d_gene: .; j_gene: TRBJ1-1; abundance: .; v_gene: TRBV7-2; CDR3nt: TGTGCCAGCAGCTTGTACGGGGGTAACACTGAAGCTTTCTTT; CDR3aa: CASSLYGGNTEAFF
d_gene: .; j_gene: TRBJ2-3; abundance: .; v_gene: TRBV24-1; CDR3nt: TGTGCCACCAGTGATCCTCGCGCTGGGGCAGATACGCAGTATTTT; CDR3aa: CATSDPRAGADTQYF
d_gene: TRBD1; j_gene: TRBJ2-7; abundance: many; v_gene: TRBV10-3; CDR3nt: TGTGCCATCAGAAACCGGGACAGGGGATCCTACGAGCAGTACTTC; CDR3aa: CAIRNRDRGSYEQYF
d_gene: .; j_gene: TRBJ2-1; abundance: few; v_gene: TRBV20-1; CDR3nt: TGCAGTGCTAGTCGGGGAACGAAGGACAATGAGCAGTTCTTC; CDR3aa: CSASRGTKDNEQFF
d_gene: TRBD2; j_gene: TRBJ2-1; abundance: .; v_gene: TRBV20-1; CDR3nt: TGCAGTGCTGGAGGGACTAGCGGAAACAATGAGCAGTTCTTC; CDR3aa: CSAGGTSGNNEQFF
d_gene: TRBD2; j_gene: TRBJ2-5; abundance: .; v_gene: TRBV24-1; CDR3nt: TGTGCCACCAGTGATGGGACTAGCGGGTACCAAGAGACCCAGTACTTC; CDR3aa: CATSDGTSGYQETQYF
d_gene: .; j_gene: TRBJ1-4; abundance: few; v_gene: TRBV5-1; CDR3nt: TGCGCCAGCAGCCCGGAGGCAACTAATGAAAAACTGTTTTTT; CDR3aa: CASSPEATNEKLFF
d_gene: TRBD2; j_gene: TRBJ2-7; abundance: .; v_gene: TRBV20-1; CDR3nt: TGCAGTGCTAGTGCTACTAGCGGAGTTGACGAGCAGTACTTC; CDR3aa: CSASATSGVDEQYF
d_gene: .; j_gene: TRBJ1-5; abundance: .; v_gene: TRBV30; CDR3nt: TGTGCCTGGAGTGTACATGGGACCCAGCCCCAGCATTTT; CDR3aa: CAWSVHGTQPQHF
d_gene: TRBD1; j_gene: TRBJ2-7; abundance: few; v_gene: TRBV2; CDR3nt: TGTGCCAGCGTATCGCAGGGGGCTTACGAGCAGTACTTC; CDR3aa: CASVSQGAYEQYF
d_gene: .; j_gene: TRBJ2-5; abundance: many; v_gene: TRBV29-1; CDR3nt: TGCAGCGTTGATTGGGCAAACCAAGAGACCCAGTACTTC; CDR3aa: CSVDWANQETQYF
d_gene: .; j_gene: TRBJ2-1; abundance: few; v_gene: TRBV10-3; CDR3nt: TGTGCCATCAGTGAGCTTCGGGGGAGTGAGCAGTTCTTC; CDR3aa: CAISELRGSEQFF
d_gene: .; j_gene: TRBJ2-6; abundance: few; v_gene: TRBV7-8; CDR3nt: TGTGCCAGCAGCTTAGGGGGCGGACAGACACTCTCTGGGGCCAACGTCCTGACTTTC; CDR3aa: CASSLGGGQTLSGANVLTF
d_gene: .; j_gene: TRBJ1-4; abundance: .; v_gene: TRBV27; CDR3nt: TGTGCCAGCAGTGCCCGCAGTAATGAAAAACTGTTTTTT; CDR3aa: CASSARSNEKLFF
d_gene: TRBD2; j_gene: TRBJ2-3; abundance: few; v_gene: TRBV12-3/TRBV12-4; CDR3nt: TGTGCCAGCAAAAAACTAGCGGGAGAAAGCACAGATACGCAGTATTTT; CDR3aa: CASKKLAGESTDTQYF
d_gene: .; j_gene: TRBJ1-2; abundance: few; v_gene: TRBV5-6; CDR3nt: TGTGCCAGCACCTCCGGGCCTAACTATGGCTACACCTTC; CDR3aa: CASTSGPNYGYTF
d_gene: TRBD1; j_gene: TRBJ1-1; abundance: many; v_gene: TRBV28; CDR3nt: TGTGCCAGCAGTTTCGGACAGGGCTCATTTGCTGAAGCTTTCTTT; CDR3aa: CASSFGQGSFAEAFF